Presented here are 22 T cell receptor beta chains from one specimen sequenced in a study of T cells in tuberculosis. Clones were sequenced by immunoSEQ multiplex PCR, and TCRdb holds only the in-frame ones, with some missing. This sample carries 70,000 to 95,000 clones, approximately 90% of them seen once, and the ten largest clones take under 2.5%. Sorting used thawed, overnight-rested PBMC stained with anti-CD3, a viability dye and GMM-loaded CD1B tetramer. C32 glucose monomycolate from Rhodococcus equi was loaded onto the CD1B tetramers. Input material: CD1b-GMM tetramer-negative cells sorted from PBMCs. All receptors come from an adult woman with latent tuberculosis.

The chain couples TRBV29-1 to TRBJ1-1; 9 bases are shared with TRBD1. CDR3 length: 13 residues. Germline trimming cut 6 bases from V and 4 bases from J; bases unmatched to any gene: 6. CDR1 and CDR2 (germline): SQVTM, ANQGSEA. The CDR3 bases are TGCAGCGTCGTGGACAGGGGCATCACTGAAGCTTTCTTT. It encodes CSVVDRGITEAFF.

This chain connects TRBV4-1 to TRBJ1-2; D possibly corresponds to TRBD1 (5 bases). Germline V gene sequence: CDR1 MGHRA, CDR2 YSYEKL. Trimming removed 4 bases at V and 12 bases at J, with 15 bases between. The CDR3 covers 12 residues. This chain's CDR3 is CASSPPAGPNTF. CDR3 DNA sequence: TGCGCCAGCAGCCCCCCGGCAGGGCCCAACACCTTC.

V and J are TRBV15 and TRBJ1-5, with TRBD1 identical over 7 bases. The CDR3 has 15 amino acids. Germline CDR1 reads LNHNV; CDR2 reads YYDKDF (reference sequence). The trim removed 5 bases at V and 0 bases at J, leaving 4 bases unmatched. The CDR3: CATSGTVSSNQPQHF. As DNA, the CDR3 is TGTGCCACCAGCGGGACAGTCTCTAGCAATCAGCCCCAGCATTTT. Based on the CDR3 plus reference TRBV15 and TRBJ1-5, the full variable domain is DAMVIQNPRYQVTQFGKPVTLSCSQTLNHNVMYWYQQKSSQAPKLLFHYYDKDFNNEADTPDNFQSRRPNTSFCFLDIRSPGLGDTAMYLCATSGTVSSNQPQHFGDGTRLSIL.

The chain has TRBV29-1 and TRBJ2-3, with TRBD1 matching over 9 bases. Germline V gene sequence: CDR1 SQVTM, CDR2 ANQGSEA. This CDR3 region has 15 residues. Trimming took 1 base from V and 6 from J; bases not matched to a gene: 8. In DNA form, the CDR3 reads TGCAGCGTTGAAGTCCCTGACAGGGGGTGGGATACGCAGTATTTT. Translating it yields CSVEVPDRGWDTQYF.

The chain carries TRBV6-1 and TRBJ1-6; TRBD1 might be the D (5 bases). This CDR3 has 17 residues. Trimming left V 0 bases short and J 7 bases short, with 16 bases between. CDR1 is MNHNS, CDR2 SASEGT, per germline. The CDR3 loop is CASSEAPGVLTNSPLHF. The CDR3 bases are TGTGCCAGCAGTGAAGCCCCGGGGGTACTCACAAATTCACCCCTCCACTTT.

This chain uses TRBV7-9 with TRBJ2-1; a possible D gene is TRBD1 (6 bases). The ends were cut back, 1 base at V and 6 bases at J, with 13 bases in the middle. Germline-derived CDR1 and CDR2 are SEHNR and FQNEAQ (reference sequence). This CDR3 comprises 15 residues. The CDR3 DNA reads TGTGCCAGCAGCTTAGATGGGGGCGCGGGCAATGAGCAGTTCTTC. Amino acids: CASSLDGGAGNEQFF.

V usage is TRBV5-4 and J usage is TRBJ2-3; D is unclear. The CDR3 is 14 amino acids. Germline CDR1 SGHNT, CDR2 YYREEE (reference sequence). V lost 4 bases, J lost 2 bases, and 11 bases lay in between. The CDR3 coding sequence is TGTGCCAGCAGCATTAACAGCTTCACAGATACGCAGTATTTT. Its protein product is CASSINSFTDTQYF.

This rearrangement joins TRBV10-3 to TRBJ2-7, with D possibly TRBD2 on 5 matching bases. The germline CDR1 and CDR2 sequences are ENHRY and SYGVKD. This CDR3 region has 12 residues. Trimming left V 8 bases short and J 2 bases short, with 10 bases between. The CDR3 sequence: CAILAGTYEQYF. The DNA for the CDR3 is TGTGCCATCCTAGCTGGTACCTACGAGCAGTACTTC.

This chain links TRBV11-3 with TRBJ2-3; D perhaps matches TRBD1 (6 bases). The germline gives CDR1 SGHNT, CDR2 YENEEA. The V end lost 2 bases, the J end lost 4 bases, and 7 bases lay between the germline ends. This CDR3 spans 13 amino acids. The CDR3 DNA follows: TGTGCCAGCAGCTTATACAGGGCAGATACGCAGTATTTT. This gives the protein CASSLYRADTQYF. The full variable domain, with the rest looked up from reference TRBV11-3 and TRBJ2-3, is EAGVVQSPRYKIIEKKQPVAFWCNPISGHNTLYWYLQNLGQGPELLIRYENEEAVDDSQLPKDRFSAERLKGVDSTLKIQPAELGDSAVYLCASSLYRADTQYFGPGTRLTVL.

The chain couples TRBV6-1 to TRBJ2-3, with 9 bases fitting TRBD1. Germline V lookup: CDR1 MNHNS, CDR2 SASEGT. CDR3 length: 14 residues. V dropped 6 bases and J dropped 5; count of bases not matched to a gene: 6. Here the CDR3 DNA reads TGTGCCAGCAGACGGACAGGGGTCGTAGATACGCAGTATTTT. This sequence encodes CASRRTGVVDTQYF.

The V gene is TRBV7-2, the J gene TRBJ2-4; 10 bases line up with TRBD1. The CDR3 is made up of 17 amino acids. Looked up from germline, CDR1 is SGHTA and CDR2 is FQGNSA. V shed 5 bases, J shed 10 bases, and the junction held 17 bases outside the gene matches. The CDR3 coding sequence is TGTGCCAGCAGCCCCAACCTGGGGGACAGGGGAATTGGGATTCAGTACTTC. Protein sequence: CASSPNLGDRGIGIQYF.

Remarks on this clone: The sample carries other DNA sequences with the same CDR3. The chain combines TRBV6-6 with TRBJ1-1; 8 positions agree with TRBD1. The CDR3 loop spans 14 amino acids. Trimming cost V 0 bases and J 3 bases; bases outside gene matches: 0. Per germline, CDR1 MNHNY and CDR2 SVGAGI (reference sequence). CDR3 in DNA: TGTGCCAGCAGTTACTCGACAGGGGACACTGAAGCTTTCTTT. This gives the protein CASSYSTGDTEAFF.

This chain uses TRBV5-5 with TRBJ1-2; a possible D gene is TRBD1 (5 bases). The CDR3 has 14 amino acids. Germline lookup yields CDR1 SGHKS and CDR2 YYEKEE (reference sequence). Trimming shortened V by 0 bases and J by 2 bases, and 8 bases separated the two germline ends. The DNA for the CDR3 is TGTGCCAGCAGCTTGGGTGGGGGGAACTATGGCTACACCTTC. Translated: CASSLGGGNYGYTF.

The rearrangement uses TRBV12-5 and TRBJ1-1; no clear D. CDR1 is LGHNT, CDR2 FRNRAP, per germline. CDR3 length equals 14 residues. Trimming left V 8 bases short and J 3 bases short, with 16 bases between. CDR3 region: CASSPGRADTEAFF. For the CDR3, the DNA is TGTGCTAGTTCCCCGGGCAGAGCGGACACTGAAGCTTTCTTT.

The J gene is TRBJ1-2, the V gene TRBV6-5; unclear D gene. Per germline, CDR1 MNHEY and CDR2 SVGAGI. Trimming removed 6 bases at V and 0 bases at J, with 8 bases between. The CDR3 is 13 amino acids. The CDR3 nucleotides read TGTGCCAGCAGGGAGAGAGCTAACTATGGCTACACCTTC. This encodes CASRERANYGYTF.

The CDR3 loop reads CASSFRYPDTQYF. The CDR3 DNA follows: TGTGCCAGCAGCTTTAGATATCCAGATACGCAGTATTTT. The gene calls are TRBV11-2 and TRBJ2-3; unclear D gene. Trimming removed 3 bases from V and 4 bases from J, with 8 bases in between. Germline V gene lookup returns CDR1 SGHAT and CDR2 FQNNGV. The CDR3 extends over 13 amino acids.

The V gene is TRBV9, the J gene TRBJ1-1; D possibly corresponds to TRBD1 (5 bases). The CDR3 sequence is 14 residues long. CDR1 is SGDLS, CDR2 YYNGEE, per germline. V shed 4 bases and J shed 1 base, with 11 bases lying between them. The CDR3 nucleotides read TGTGCCAGCAGCATAGTCGGGGGGAACACTGAAGCTTTCTTT. It specifies CASSIVGGNTEAFF.

This clone is a singleton in its sample. The chain links TRBV6-1 to TRBJ1-2, with 11 positions matching TRBD1. The CDR3 is made up of 13 amino acids. Trimming removed 10 bases from V and 8 bases from J; junction bases left unmatched: 9. Looked up from germline, CDR1 is MNHNS and CDR2 is SASEGT. DNA for the CDR3: TGTGCCACCACCGGACAGGGGGCATCCGGCTACACCTTC. Translating it yields CATTGQGASGYTF.

CDR3 amino acids: CASSVNLVGYNEQFF. CDR3 nucleotide sequence: TGTGCCAGCAGCGTAAACCTAGTCGGCTACAATGAGCAGTTCTTC. V is TRBV9 and J is TRBJ2-1; no clear D gene. The CDR3 loop spans 15 amino acids. CDR1 is SGDLS and CDR2 is YYNGEE in the germline V gene. V dropped 1 base and J dropped 3 bases, with 11 bases sitting between them.

The rearrangement joins TRBV4-1 to TRBJ1-5; no definite D call. This CDR3 has 16 residues. Trimming stripped 1 base from V and 2 bases from J, with 12 bases between. The germline gives CDR1 MGHRA, CDR2 YSYEKL. The CDR3 DNA sequence: TGCGCCAGCAGCCAAGTTGATTCGGTTGGCAATCAGCCCCAGCATTTT. It specifies CASSQVDSVGNQPQHF.

V usage is TRBV5-5 and J usage is TRBJ2-7; 10 nucleotides agree with TRBD1. Germline lookup yields CDR1 SGHKS and CDR2 YYEKEE (reference sequence). Trimming cost V 4 bases and J 4 bases; bases outside gene matches: 8. There are 15 residues in the CDR3. The CDR3 spells CASSHGQGGYYEQYF. CDR3 DNA sequence: TGTGCCAGCAGCCACGGACAGGGGGGTTATTACGAGCAGTACTTC.

The rearrangement uses TRBV29-1 and TRBJ1-5, with D perhaps matching TRBD1 (5 bases). Germline V gene sequence: CDR1 SQVTM, CDR2 ANQGSEA. V lost 1 base and J lost 6, with 10 bases in between. The CDR3 totals 13 residues. The CDR3 DNA is TGCAGCGTTGAAGGGGGGGTCGGTCAGCCCCAGCATTTT. It encodes CSVEGGVGQPQHF.